A selection of T cell receptor beta chains follows, all from one sample in a study of beta chain features in type 1 diabetes. Sequencing used immunoSEQ multiplex PCR; TCRdb keeps in-frame clones, though not all of them. The sample has hundreds of thousands of clones, around 10% seen once; the top ten hold approximately 0.045%. The specimen was naive CD4+ T cells from blood. These receptors were collected from a woman between 18 and 29 years old in good health. Each CDR3 is given with its conserved first and last residue. D genes are given only for firm matches. Size is stated for part of the rows, as once, few or many counts, or as a class when the clone is expanded.

d_gene	v_gene	j_gene	abundance	CDR3aa	CDR3nt
TRBD1	TRBV29-1	TRBJ1-4	NA	CSVERQGASEKLFF	TGCAGCGTTGAAAGACAGGGGGCTAGTGAAAAACTGTTTTTT
NA	TRBV28	TRBJ2-4	few	CASSSMGAGNIQYF	TGTGCCAGCAGTTCTATGGGGGCTGGAAACATTCAGTACTTC
NA	TRBV30	TRBJ2-7	NA	CAWREDRHRQYF	TGTGCCTGGAGAGAGGACCGGCACAGGCAGTACTTC
NA	TRBV4-1	TRBJ1-2	NA	CASSHPTRASSEGYGYTF	TGCGCCAGCAGCCATCCCACCCGGGCTTCATCGGAGGGATATGGCTACACCTTC
TRBD2	TRBV6-5	TRBJ2-1	few	CASRRWSGGDEQFF	TGTGCCAGCAGGAGGTGGAGCGGGGGTGATGAGCAGTTCTTC
NA	TRBV6-1	TRBJ2-1	NA	CASRSQYNEQFF	TGTGCCAGCAGAAGCCAATACAATGAGCAGTTCTTC
NA	TRBV2	TRBJ2-1	few	CASTLRAGKSYNEQFF	TGTGCCAGCACCCTGCGGGCGGGGAAAAGCTACAATGAGCAGTTCTTC
NA	TRBV5-1	TRBJ2-5	few	CASSSGPQETQYF	TGCGCCAGCAGCTCCGGGCCACAAGAGACCCAGTACTTC
NA	TRBV14	TRBJ2-1	NA	CASSQLTGAFGNEQFF	TGTGCCAGCAGCCAATTGACCGGGGCCTTTGGCAATGAGCAGTTCTTC
NA	TRBV5-1	TRBJ2-4	NA	CASSPPVAGNIQYF	TGCGCCAGCAGCCCACCCGTGGCTGGAAACATTCAGTACTTC
NA	TRBV23-1	TRBJ2-3	few	CASSQSGQITDTQYF	TGCGCCAGCAGTCAATCCGGACAGATCACAGATACGCAGTATTTT
NA	TRBV10-3	TRBJ1-1	NA	CAISESARRTEAFF	TGTGCCATCAGTGAGTCAGCCAGGCGCACTGAAGCTTTCTTT
NA	TRBV7-3	TRBJ2-2	few	CASSFYKRLNTGELFF	TGTGCCAGCAGCTTTTATAAGCGCCTCAACACCGGGGAGCTGTTTTTT
NA	TRBV5-1	TRBJ1-1	few	CASSLVGVNTEAFF	TGCGCCAGCAGCTTGGTAGGGGTGAACACTGAAGCTTTCTTT
TRBD1	TRBV4-3	TRBJ1-5	few	CASRADRAVVRYSNQPQHF	TGCGCCAGCCGAGCGGACAGGGCCGTTGTGCGATATAGCAATCAGCCCCAGCATTTT
NA	TRBV9	TRBJ2-1	few	CASTPQGSSYNEQFF	TGTGCCAGCACCCCTCAGGGGAGCTCCTACAATGAGCAGTTCTTC
NA	TRBV7-2	TRBJ2-5	few	CASSAAREETQYF	TGTGCCAGCAGCGCAGCGAGGGAAGAGACCCAGTACTTC
NA	TRBV7-2	TRBJ2-5	NA	CASSPAGQETQYF	TGTGCCAGCAGCCCGGCAGGCCAAGAGACCCAGTACTTC
TRBD2	TRBV29-1	TRBJ2-1	NA	CSVEAVHSGTDEQFF	TGCAGCGTTGAAGCGGTACACAGCGGGACGGATGAGCAGTTCTTC
NA	TRBV2	TRBJ2-2	NA	CASSEDSQGRPGELFF	TGTGCCAGCAGTGAAGACAGTCAGGGGCGCCCCGGGGAGCTGTTTTTT
NA	TRBV7-3	TRBJ2-5	NA	CASRLAPTAQETQYF	TGTGCCAGCAGATTGGCACCGACGGCCCAAGAGACCCAGTACTTC
NA	TRBV5-1	TRBJ2-6	few	CASGAAPGANVLTF	TGCGCCAGCGGGGCGGCCCCTGGGGCCAACGTCCTGACTTTC
TRBD1	TRBV5-6	TRBJ1-5	NA	CASSSGTGRLQPQHF	TGTGCCAGCAGCTCCGGGACAGGGCGCCTTCAGCCCCAGCATTTT
NA	TRBV7-9	TRBJ1-5	NA	CASSLRDTDQPQHF	TGTGCCAGCAGCCTACGGGACACAGATCAGCCCCAGCATTTT
NA	TRBV15	TRBJ1-4	NA	CATSRDEEKLFF	TGTGCCACCAGCAGAGATGAGGAAAAACTGTTTTTT
TRBD2	TRBV4-1	TRBJ2-1	NA	CASSQEPTGTSSYNEQFF	TGCGCCAGCAGCCAAGAGCCCACCGGGACTAGCTCCTACAATGAGCAGTTCTTC
TRBD1	TRBV11-3	TRBJ1-4	NA	CASGTGDEKLFF	TGTGCCAGCGGTACAGGGGATGAAAAACTGTTTTTT
NA	TRBV4-1	TRBJ2-2	NA	CASSPLGTGELFF	TGCGCCAGCAGCCCGCTGGGTACCGGGGAGCTGTTTTTT
TRBD1	TRBV7-6	TRBJ2-1	few	CASSLGTGGAAQQFF	TGTGCCAGCAGCCTAGGGACAGGGGGCGCAGCCCAGCAGTTCTTC
NA	TRBV7-2	TRBJ1-4	NA	CASSLMGPNEKLFF	TGTGCCAGCAGCTTAATGGGCCCTAATGAAAAACTGTTTTTT
NA	TRBV7-9	TRBJ2-7	few	CASSFEGYYEQYF	TGTGCCAGCAGCTTCGAGGGGTACTACGAGCAGTACTTC
NA	TRBV5-8	TRBJ2-1	NA	CASSLLFNEQFF	TGTGCCAGCAGCTTGTTGTTCAATGAGCAGTTCTTC
NA	TRBV28	TRBJ2-1	few	CASSGPLIRFF	TGTGCCAGCTCGGGACCGCTAATTCGGTTCTTC
NA	TRBV7-2	TRBJ2-6	few	CARQVAGANVLTF	TGTGCCAGACAGGTGGCTGGGGCCAACGTCCTGACTTTC
NA	TRBV14	TRBJ1-4	many	CASSQGTSEKLFF	TGTGCCAGCAGCCAAGGGACTTCTGAAAAACTGTTTTTT
TRBD1	TRBV7-8	TRBJ1-2	few	CASSSRTGYGYTF	TGTGCCAGCAGCTCTAGGACAGGCTATGGCTACACCTTC
NA	TRBV20-1	TRBJ2-5	few	CSASPIETQYF	TGCAGTGCCTCCCCCATAGAGACCCAGTACTTC